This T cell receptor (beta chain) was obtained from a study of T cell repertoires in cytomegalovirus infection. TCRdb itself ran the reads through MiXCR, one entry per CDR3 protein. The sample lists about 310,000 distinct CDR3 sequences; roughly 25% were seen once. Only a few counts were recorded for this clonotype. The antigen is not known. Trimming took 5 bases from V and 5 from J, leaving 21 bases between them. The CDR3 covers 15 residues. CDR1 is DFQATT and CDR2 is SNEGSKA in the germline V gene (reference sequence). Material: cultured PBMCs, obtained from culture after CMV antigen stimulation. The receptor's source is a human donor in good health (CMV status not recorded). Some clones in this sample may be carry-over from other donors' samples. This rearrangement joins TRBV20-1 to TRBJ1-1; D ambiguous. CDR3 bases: TGCAGTGCTGGGGAGGGATCGTTTAGATCGACTGAAGCTTTCTTT. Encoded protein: CSAGEGSFRSTEAFF.